This T cell receptor beta chain came from a study of Graves' ophthalmopathy and Graves' hyperthyroidism. Germline V gene sequence: CDR1 MNHEY, CDR2 SMNVEV (reference sequence). Trimming cost V 3 bases and J 5 bases; bases outside gene matches: 4. This CDR3 is built from 15 residues. Researchers took RNA transcripts and amplified TCR beta CDR3 regions from them. Scientists carried out first-round RT-PCR using HTBI primers and then a second-round multiplex PCR. TCRdb reanalysed the multiplex PCR reads using MiXCR and keeps one entry per CDR3 protein. Here the sample spans 300,000 to 400,000 distinct CDR3 sequences, under 20% being singletons.

The sequence was obtained from an adult man with Graves' ophthalmopathy. V usage is TRBV27 and J usage is TRBJ2-2; 9 positions match TRBD2. The sample comprised peripheral blood. The CDR3 nucleotides read TGTGCCAGCAGTTTCGTTACTAGCGGGACCGGGGAGCTGTTTTTT. Translation: CASSFVTSGTGELFF.